A selection of T cell receptor beta chains follows, all from one sample in a study of blood T cell repertoires in COVID-19. Clones were read by immunoSEQ multiplex PCR, and TCRdb kept only the in-frame ones, dropping some. The sample holds 150,000 to 160,000 clones, 91% seen once. The specimen was peripheral blood. These receptor sequences come from a man between 50 and 59 years old with acute or convalescent COVID-19. Both conserved end residues are part of each CDR3. A D gene is named only where the DNA matches it firmly. The size field is filled for only some rows; it gives once, few, many or a size class.

abundance	d_gene	j_gene	v_gene	CDR3aa	CDR3nt
-	-	TRBJ1-2	TRBV25-1	CASSDGGAYGYTF	TGTGCCAGCAGTGATGGAGGGGCGTATGGCTACACCTTC
-	TRBD1	TRBJ2-3	TRBV7-8	CASSSGTGITDTQYF	TGTGCCAGCAGCTCCGGGACAGGGATCACAGATACGCAGTATTTT
once	-	TRBJ1-4	TRBV7-7	CASNQSKEGATNEKLFF	TGTGCTAGCAACCAGTCGAAGGAAGGGGCAACTAATGAAAAACTGTTTTTT
-	-	TRBJ1-1	TRBV4-1	CASSQTRQTNTEAFF	TGCGCCAGCAGCCAGACGCGACAGACGAACACTGAAGCTTTCTTT
-	TRBD1	TRBJ2-5	TRBV5-5	CASSTTGGWQETQYF	TGTGCCAGCAGCACGACAGGGGGGTGGCAAGAGACCCAGTACTTC
-	TRBD2	TRBJ2-7	TRBV7-7	CASSPTSGGGYEQYF	TGTGCCAGCAGCCCTACTAGCGGAGGCGGCTACGAGCAGTACTTC
-	TRBD1	TRBJ1-4	TRBV6-5	CASSYTGAGENEKLFF	TGTGCCAGCAGTTACACAGGGGCGGGCGAGAATGAAAAACTGTTTTTT
-	-	TRBJ2-7	TRBV7-9	CASSPGTGSTKQYF	TGTGCCAGCAGTCCCGGGACTGGTTCTACGAAGCAGTACTTC
-	-	TRBJ2-3	TRBV27	CASSPSSSPSTQYF	TGTGCCAGCAGCCCGTCGTCGTCGCCCAGTACGCAGTATTTT
-	-	TRBJ1-1	TRBV27	CASSWSGNTEAFF	TGTGCCAGCAGTTGGTCAGGGAACACTGAAGCTTTCTTT
-	-	TRBJ2-3	TRBV29-1	CSVRGGSDTQYF	TGCAGCGTTCGTGGTGGCTCAGATACGCAGTATTTT
-	-	TRBJ1-5	TRBV27	CATRAGGSNQPQHF	TGTGCCACCAGGGCTGGGGGGTCCAATCAGCCCCAGCATTTT
-	-	TRBJ2-2	TRBV6-5	CASRGQSNTGELFF	TGTGCCTCCCGTGGACAGTCGAACACCGGGGAGCTGTTTTTT
-	TRBD1	TRBJ2-7	TRBV6-6	CASRAPGQGTYEQYF	TGTGCCAGCAGGGCCCCGGGACAGGGAACTTACGAGCAGTACTTC
-	-	TRBJ1-1	TRBV24-1	CATSDSTWNTEAFF	TGTGCCACCAGTGATAGTACATGGAACACTGAAGCTTTCTTT
-	TRBD1	TRBJ1-6	TRBV5-1	CASSPGTVHSPLHF	TGCGCCAGCAGCCCCGGGACAGTACATTCACCCCTCCACTTT
-	-	TRBJ1-1	TRBV4-2	CASSQVGRPPEAFF	TGTGCCAGCAGCCAAGTGGGCAGGCCCCCTGAAGCTTTCTTT
-	-	TRBJ1-1	TRBV6-5	CATVQGFGAFF	TGTGCCACCGTACAGGGCTTCGGAGCTTTCTTT
once	TRBD1	TRBJ2-5	TRBV10-1	CASLRPGTGVQETQYF	TGCGCCAGCCTCCGCCCTGGGACAGGGGTGCAAGAGACCCAGTACTTC
-	-	TRBJ1-5	TRBV4-1	CASSQGQEHGQPQHF	TGCGCCAGCAGCCAGGGGCAGGAGCATGGACAGCCCCAGCATTTT
-	TRBD1	TRBJ1-2	TRBV25-1	CASSSRTGSVYGYTF	TGTGCCAGCAGTTCCCGGACAGGGTCCGTCTATGGCTACACCTTC
-	-	TRBJ1-1	TRBV19	CASSTPAGLYTEAFF	TGTGCCAGTAGTACCCCCGCGGGGCTTTACACTGAAGCTTTCTTT
-	TRBD1	TRBJ2-7	TRBV10-3	CAISIGTDAYEQYF	TGTGCCATCAGTATCGGGACAGACGCGTACGAGCAGTACTTC
-	TRBD1	TRBJ1-6	TRBV7-2	CASSLVFPGTGGGSPLHF	TGTGCCAGCAGCTTAGTGTTTCCAGGGACAGGGGGAGGTTCACCCCTCCACTTT
-	-	TRBJ1-1	TRBV24-1	CATSEAGSYLAEAFF	TGTGCCACCAGTGAGGCCGGGAGCTACCTCGCTGAAGCTTTCTTT
-	-	TRBJ2-3	TRBV19	CASSREPQVDTQYF	TGTGCCAGTAGCCGGGAACCTCAGGTAGATACGCAGTATTTT
-	TRBD1	TRBJ1-3	TRBV28	CASRLSGGNSGNTIYF	TGTGCCAGCAGACTATCAGGGGGGAACTCTGGAAACACCATATATTTT
-	-	TRBJ2-2	TRBV10-1	CASTEDNTGELFF	TGCGCCAGCACCGAGGATAACACCGGGGAGCTGTTTTTT
-	-	TRBJ2-1	TRBV19	CASSTLEGEQFF	TGTGCCAGTAGTACTCTAGAGGGTGAGCAGTTCTTC
-	TRBD1	TRBJ1-2	TRBV2	CASSAGQLYGYTF	TGTGCCAGCAGTGCGGGACAGCTGTATGGCTACACCTTC
-	-	TRBJ1-6	TRBV2	CASNPGITDSPLHF	TGTGCCAGCAATCCGGGGATTACTGATTCACCCCTCCACTTT
-	TRBD2	TRBJ2-1	TRBV7-9	CASSLTSGKAWEQFF	TGTGCCAGCAGCTTGACTAGCGGGAAGGCATGGGAGCAGTTCTTC
-	TRBD1	TRBJ2-5	TRBV5-1	CASSLAVSTGVGETQYF	TGCGCCAGCAGCTTGGCCGTTTCGACAGGGGTCGGGGAGACCCAGTACTTC
once	TRBD2	TRBJ2-3	TRBV6-5	CASRGPAGGPDTQYF	TGTGCCAGCAGAGGGCCAGCGGGAGGACCAGATACGCAGTATTTT
-	-	TRBJ1-1	TRBV12-3/TRBV12-4	CASSLGSSTEAFF	TGTGCCAGCAGTTTGGGGAGTAGCACTGAAGCTTTCTTT
-	TRBD1	TRBJ1-2	TRBV9	CASSSGQSNYGYTF	TGTGCCAGCAGCTCGGGACAGAGTAACTATGGCTACACCTTC
-	-	TRBJ1-2	TRBV6-5	CASSHRGAGYTF	TGTGCCAGCAGCCACCGGGGGGCTGGCTACACCTTC
-	TRBD2	TRBJ2-3	TRBV13	CASSPGLAGGTDTQYF	TGTGCCAGCAGCCCAGGACTAGCGGGGGGCACAGATACGCAGTATTTT